This T cell receptor beta chain was recorded in a study of cytomegalovirus exposure and HLA in healthy donors. On the study more broadly: As an earlier analysis found, around 170 million T cells yielded about 120 million unique TCR beta sequences.

The CDR3 has 13 residues. Germline V CDR1 and CDR2: GTSNPN, SVGIG (reference sequence). V lost 4 bases to trimming and J lost 1 base; unmatched junction nucleotides: 3. Both 60 Vbeta primers and 13 Jbeta primers went into the PCR. Assay used: immunoSEQ multiplex PCR; TCRdb lists only in-frame clones, some missing. The sample carries 130,000 or so clones, about 8.5% recorded once. This clone was observed a handful of times. Antigen: not known. Points from the study as a whole: Accounts indicate the classifier identified cytomegalovirus status with strong specificity and sensitivity. The study labeled fewer than 200 TCR beta chains cytomegalovirus-associated. Later analysis identified several of the most significant clusters that appeared linked to common viral pathogens.

The chain combines TRBV30 with TRBJ1-1; 7 positions match TRBD1. What was sequenced was PBMCs. This receptor was obtained from a middle-aged man in good health and CMV-seronegative. The CDR3: CAWNPGGNTEAFF. CDR3 in DNA: TGTGCCTGGAACCCAGGGGGGAACACTGAAGCTTTCTTT.